The 13 T cell receptor beta chains listed next were all sequenced from one sample in a study of blood T cells in healthy people across ages. A J-beta primer mix and a sample-barcoded 5' primer were used in a second PCR of about 7 to 12 cycles. One entry per CDR3 protein results from TCRdb running MiXCR on the 5' RACE reads. The data contain around 780,000 distinct CDR3 sequences, 56% of them singletons. The sequenced material came from blood. These receptor sequences come from a man aged 40-50 years in good health.

The chain combines TRBV10-3 with TRBJ2-7, with D tentatively TRBD1 or TRBD2 (5 bases each). CDR3 length equals 14 residues. Per germline, CDR1 ENHRY and CDR2 SYGVKD. V was clipped by 5 bases and J by 1 base, with 12 bases between them. This CDR3 reads CAISPGPPSYEQYF. CDR3 sequence (DNA): TGTGCCATCAGTCCGGGGCCTCCTTCCTACGAGCAGTACTTC.

The CDR3 region has the DNA TGCAGTGCTAGATCCGCGGGGGCCGCGAACACCGGGGAGCTGTTTTTT. Protein product: CSARSAGAANTGELFF. The chain has TRBV20-1 and TRBJ2-2; TRBD2 might be the D (7 bases). From germline, CDR1 is DFQATT and CDR2 SNEGSKA (reference sequence). V was pared by 2 bases and J by 0 bases, with 13 bases between. The CDR3 is 16 amino acids.

V usage is TRBV9 and J usage is TRBJ2-7; TRBD1 might be the D (5 bases). Trimming stripped 0 bases from V and 3 bases from J, with 10 bases between. Germline assignment: CDR1 SGDLS and CDR2 YYNGEE. CDR3 size: 14 residues. CDR3 sequence reads: CASSVGAGIYEQYF. CDR3 bases: TGTGCCAGCAGCGTAGGTGCAGGGATCTACGAGCAGTACTTC.

Only a few counts were recorded for this clonotype. The genes are TRBV29-1 and TRBJ2-6, with 7 bases identical to TRBD1. J lost 0 bases, V lost 7 bases, and 15 bases had no gene match. This CDR3 comprises 18 residues. CDR1 is SQVTM, CDR2 ANQGSEA, per germline. The CDR3 protein is CSAVTSGTDNSGANVLTF. CDR3 nucleotides: TGCAGCGCTGTTACCTCCGGGACAGACAACTCTGGGGCCAACGTCCTGACTTTC.

This clonotype has just one count. This sequence joins TRBV20-1 and TRBJ1-5; tentatively, D is TRBD1 (5 bases). The CDR3 is made up of 13 amino acids. CDR1 is DFQATT and CDR2 is SNEGSKA in the germline V gene (reference sequence). V was clipped by 1 base and J by 7 bases, with 11 bases between them. In DNA form, the CDR3 reads TGCAGTGCTAGAGTTCCGGGGGAGCAGCCCCAGCATTTT. Amino acid sequence: CSARVPGEQPQHF.

With respect to this clonotype: One junction end does not reproduce the germline sequence, and a read error may be involved. The gene calls are TRBV7-3 and TRBJ1-2, with unresolved D. This CDR3 has 12 residues. In germline, CDR1 is SGHTA, CDR2 FQGTGA. The CDR3 protein is CASILNSLGYTF. CDR3 in DNA: TGTGCCAGCATCTTAAACAGTCTCGGCTACACCTTC.

V is TRBV6-5 and J is TRBJ1-2; no clear D gene. The V gene lost 6 bases and the J gene lost 6 bases, with 11 bases spanning the gap. This CDR3 has 12 amino acids. CDR1 is MNHEY and CDR2 is SVGAGI in the germline V gene. In nucleotides, the CDR3 is TGTGCCAGCAGCCACACGGGTAATGGCTACACCTTC. It codes for CASSHTGNGYTF.

This clonotype was picked up a small number of times. The CDR3 reads CASSLSWTGGNDEQYF. In DNA form, the CDR3 reads TGTGCCAGCAGTTTATCGTGGACAGGGGGGAACGACGAGCAGTACTTC. This chain uses TRBV27 with TRBJ2-7; 10 bases align to TRBD1. Per the germline V gene, CDR1 is MNHEY and CDR2 is SMNVEV (reference sequence). The ends lost 0 bases at V and 5 bases at J; junction bases unmatched: 7. The CDR3 is 16 amino acids.

This clonotype is a singleton in its sample. This chain uses TRBV10-3 with TRBJ1-2; no definite D call. The V gene's germline CDR1 is ENHRY and CDR2 SYGVKD. The CDR3 contains 14 residues. Trimming shortened V by 2 bases and J by 7 bases, and 14 bases separated the two germline ends. The CDR3 DNA follows: TGTGCCATCAGTGAGATGGAATCACTCGTTGGCTACACCTTC. Its protein is CAISEMESLVGYTF.

This clonotype was counted between two and nine times. CDR3 protein: CASSYSGLAEYEQYF. The CDR3 DNA reads TGTGCCAGCAGTTACTCGGGACTAGCGGAATACGAGCAGTACTTC. The chain recombines TRBV6-5 with TRBJ2-7; TRBD2 agrees at 11 bases. Germline trimming cut 0 bases from V and 4 bases from J; bases unmatched to any gene: 2. This CDR3 is 15 amino acids long. Looked up from germline, CDR1 is MNHEY and CDR2 is SVGAGI.

The chain links TRBV9 to TRBJ2-7, with 13 bases fitting TRBD2. The CDR3 extends over 16 amino acids. V lost 3 bases and J lost 2; bases outside the gene matches: 5. From germline, CDR1 is SGDLS and CDR2 YYNGEE. The CDR3 DNA reads TGTGCCAGCAGCGGACCCGGGACTAGCGGGACCTACGAGCAGTACTTC. Its translation is CASSGPGTSGTYEQYF.

This clonotype was seen a few times. The chain uses TRBV20-1 and TRBJ1-2; TRBD1 matches 9 bases. CDR1 is DFQATT and CDR2 is SNEGSKA in the germline V gene (reference sequence). CDR3 size: 13 residues. The CDR3 bases are TGCACCACAGACCGGGACAGGGTAGATGGCTACACCTTC. It encodes CTTDRDRVDGYTF.

The rearrangement joins TRBV27 to TRBJ1-5; possible D gene TRBD1, 5 bases. V lost 3 bases to trimming and J lost 7 bases, with 13 bases between them. Germline V gene lookup returns CDR1 MNHEY and CDR2 SMNVEV (reference sequence). The CDR3 extends over 14 amino acids. This CDR3 is CASSLFSGKQPQHF. The CDR3 coding sequence is TGTGCCAGCAGTTTGTTTTCAGGGAAACAGCCCCAGCATTTT.